This T cell receptor (beta chain) was sequenced for a study of blood T cell repertoires in COVID-19. Study context: Italy, Spain and the United States were the sources of the convalescent and acute COVID-19 samples. T cells, B-cell-depleted T cells, or PBMCs provided the cDNA or gDNA that served as material.

Original analysis: Counts of nucleated cells, estimated from reference gene primer amplification, were obtained. The method was immunoSEQ multiplex PCR; TCRdb's version includes in-frame clones alone and lacks a portion of them. V and J calls and clone size are copied from that table; D and trimming were computed from the DNA. The sample contains fewer than 450,000 clones, 90% to 95% of which appear only once. V lost 6 bases and J lost 11, with 14 bases in between. Germline lookup yields CDR1 MNHEY and CDR2 SVGAGI. The CDR3 consists of 12 residues. Material for sequencing was peripheral blood. The chain employs TRBV6-5 and TRBJ1-5; D perhaps matches TRBD1 (5 bases). This clonotype originated in a woman aged 18-35 years who had recovered from COVID-19. The CDR3 sequence is CASSRVGEAQHF. Written as DNA, the CDR3 is TGTGCCAGCAGCCGGGTGGGGGAGGCCCAGCATTTT.